The clone carrying this T cell receptor beta chain was seen ten or more times. Its antigen is unidentified. The data were taken from a study of Graves' ophthalmopathy and Graves' hyperthyroidism. From RNA, the CDR3 regions of TCR beta chains were amplified and sequenced. HTBI-primed first-round RT-PCR preceded second-round multiplex PCR. TCRdb reanalysed the multiplex PCR reads using MiXCR and keeps one entry per CDR3 protein. The table has under 350,000 distinct CDR3 sequences, roughly 15% seen once. Study-wide points: The model's prediction of ophthalmopathy progression had approximately 68% sensitivity and approximately 77% specificity.

For donors with ophthalmopathy, the disease showed moderate-to-severe activity, reached CAS ≥3 and NOSPECS ≥4, and had lasted under 3 months. This CDR3 contains 13 residues. The V and J ends lost 3 bases and 0 bases respectively, with 6 bases between them. The chain employs TRBV12-3 or TRBV12-4 and TRBJ2-7; D gene uncertain. The sample taken for sequencing was peripheral blood. The sequence was obtained from an adult man with Graves' ophthalmopathy. CDR3 sequence reads: CASSFLASYEQYF. The CDR3 DNA is TGTGCCAGCAGTTTTTTGGCCTCCTACGAGCAGTACTTC.